The entry that follows covers one TCR beta chain sequence. Authors' processing steps: By means of reference gene primer amplification, nucleated cell counts were estimated. Profiled with immunoSEQ multiplex PCR; TCRdb holds only in-frame clones, not every one. That table furnishes V, J and clone size, whereas the DNA furnished D and trimming. The sample has some 69,000 clones, over 85% seen once. From germline, CDR1 is MGHDK and CDR2 SYGVNS. The CDR3 is 14 amino acids. V lost 1 base and J lost 7; bases outside the gene matches: 5. The sample originates from a study of blood T cell repertoires in COVID-19. Study-level background: In each case, the material was cDNA or gDNA derived from T cells, B-cell-depleted T cells, or PBMCs.

This clonotype was sampled from a man aged 55 to 70 with acute or convalescent COVID-19. Material: peripheral blood. The chain carries TRBV25-1 and TRBJ2-7, with 9 bases that match TRBD1. The CDR3: CASSESGDRAEQYF. CDR3 sequence (DNA): TGTGCCAGCAGTGAATCAGGGGACAGGGCGGAGCAGTACTTC.